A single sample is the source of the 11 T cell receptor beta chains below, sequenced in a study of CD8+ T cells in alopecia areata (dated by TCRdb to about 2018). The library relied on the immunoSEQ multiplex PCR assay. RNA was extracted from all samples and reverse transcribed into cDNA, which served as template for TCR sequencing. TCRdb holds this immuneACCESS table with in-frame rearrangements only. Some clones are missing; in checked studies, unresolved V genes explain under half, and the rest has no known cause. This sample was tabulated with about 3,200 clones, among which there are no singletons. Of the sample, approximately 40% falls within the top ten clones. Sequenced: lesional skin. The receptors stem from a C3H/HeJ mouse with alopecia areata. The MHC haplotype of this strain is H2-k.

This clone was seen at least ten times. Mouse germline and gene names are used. CDR3 region: CASRQGSDYTF. CDR3 DNA, as far as it was read: TGTGCTAGCAGACAGGGGTCC. The chain joins TRBV29 to TRBJ1-2; 7 nucleotides agree with TRBD1. The read ends 4 residues early relative to the CDR3; the germline J gene fills the gap. The length of the CDR3 is 11 residues. Germline values: CDR1 MSHET, CDR2 SYDVDS.

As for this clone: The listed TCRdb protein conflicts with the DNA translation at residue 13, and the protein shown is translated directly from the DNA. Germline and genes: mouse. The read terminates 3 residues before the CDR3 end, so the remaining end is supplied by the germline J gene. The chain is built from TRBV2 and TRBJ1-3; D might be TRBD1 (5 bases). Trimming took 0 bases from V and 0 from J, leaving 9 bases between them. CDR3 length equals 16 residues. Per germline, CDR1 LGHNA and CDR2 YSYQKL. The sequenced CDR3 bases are TGTGCCAGCAGCCAAGATCGACAGTTTTCTGGAAATACG. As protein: CASSQDRQFSGNT. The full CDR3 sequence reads CASSQDRQFSGNTLYF.

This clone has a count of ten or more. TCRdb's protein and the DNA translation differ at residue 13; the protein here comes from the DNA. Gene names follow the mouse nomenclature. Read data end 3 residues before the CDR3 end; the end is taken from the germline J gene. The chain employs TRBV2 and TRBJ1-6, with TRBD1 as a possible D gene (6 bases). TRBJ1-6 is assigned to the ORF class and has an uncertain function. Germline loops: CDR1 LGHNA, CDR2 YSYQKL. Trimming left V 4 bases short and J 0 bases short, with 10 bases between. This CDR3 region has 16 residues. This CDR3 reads CASSRRDNSYNSPLYF. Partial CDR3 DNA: TGTGCCAGCAGCCGCCGGGACAATTCCTATAATTCGCCC.

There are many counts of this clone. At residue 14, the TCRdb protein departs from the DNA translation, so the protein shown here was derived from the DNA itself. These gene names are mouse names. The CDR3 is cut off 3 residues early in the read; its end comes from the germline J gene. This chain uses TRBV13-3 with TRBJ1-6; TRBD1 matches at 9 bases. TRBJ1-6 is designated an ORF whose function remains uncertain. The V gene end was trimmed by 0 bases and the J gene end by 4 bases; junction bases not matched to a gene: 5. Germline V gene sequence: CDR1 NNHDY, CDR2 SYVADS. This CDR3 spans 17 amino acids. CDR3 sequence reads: CASSDGTGALYNSPLYF. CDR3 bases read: TGTGCCAGCAGTGATGGGACAGGGGCCCTTTATAATTCGCCC.

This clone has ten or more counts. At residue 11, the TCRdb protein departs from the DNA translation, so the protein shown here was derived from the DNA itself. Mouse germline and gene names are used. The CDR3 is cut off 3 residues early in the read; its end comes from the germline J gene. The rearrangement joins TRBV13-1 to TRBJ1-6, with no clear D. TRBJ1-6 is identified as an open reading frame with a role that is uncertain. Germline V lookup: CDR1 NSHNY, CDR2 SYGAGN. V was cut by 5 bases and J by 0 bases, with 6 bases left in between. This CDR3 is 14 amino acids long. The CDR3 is CASRRHSYNSPLYF. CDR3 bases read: TGTGCCAGCAGGAGACATTCCTATAATTCGCCC.

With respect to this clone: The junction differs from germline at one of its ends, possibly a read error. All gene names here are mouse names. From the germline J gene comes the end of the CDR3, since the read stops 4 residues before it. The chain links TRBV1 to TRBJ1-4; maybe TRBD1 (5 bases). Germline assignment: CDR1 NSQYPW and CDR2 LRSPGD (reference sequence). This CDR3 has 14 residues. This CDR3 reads CPWSAVRDNERLFF. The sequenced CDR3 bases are TGCCCCTGGAGTGCAGTCAGGGATAACGAA.

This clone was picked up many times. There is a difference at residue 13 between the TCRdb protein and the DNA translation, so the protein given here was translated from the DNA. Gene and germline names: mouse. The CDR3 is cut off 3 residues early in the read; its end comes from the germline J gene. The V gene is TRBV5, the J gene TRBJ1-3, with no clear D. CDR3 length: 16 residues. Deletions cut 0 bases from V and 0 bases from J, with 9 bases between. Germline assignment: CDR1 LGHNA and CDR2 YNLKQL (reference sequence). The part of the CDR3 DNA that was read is TGTGCCAGCAGCCAAGATCAGGAATTTTCTGGAAATACG. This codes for CASSQDQEFSGNT. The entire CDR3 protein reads CASSQDQEFSGNTLYF.

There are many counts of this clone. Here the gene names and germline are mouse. Incomplete CDR3 DNA: TGTGCAAGCAGCTTACAGGGAGACCCCAACGAA. It is translated as CASSLQGDPNE. The entire CDR3 reads CASSLQGDPNERLFF. The rearrangement joins TRBV16 to TRBJ1-4; a weak D match, TRBD1 (5 bases). The read falls 4 residues short of the CDR3 end, and the missing part is taken from the germline J gene. There are 15 residues in the CDR3. Trimming left V 2 bases short and J 3 bases short, with 10 bases between. Germline V lookup: CDR1 SGHSA, CDR2 FRNQAP.

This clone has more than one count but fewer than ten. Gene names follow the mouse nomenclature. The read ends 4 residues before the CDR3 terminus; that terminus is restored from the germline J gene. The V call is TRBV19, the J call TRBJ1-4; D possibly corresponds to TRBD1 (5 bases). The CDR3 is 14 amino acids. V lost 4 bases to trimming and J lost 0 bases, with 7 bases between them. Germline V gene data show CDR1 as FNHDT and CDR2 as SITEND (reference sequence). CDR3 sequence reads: CASSRGVSNERLFF. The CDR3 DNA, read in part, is TGTGCCAGCAGTCGAGGGGTTTCCAACGAA.

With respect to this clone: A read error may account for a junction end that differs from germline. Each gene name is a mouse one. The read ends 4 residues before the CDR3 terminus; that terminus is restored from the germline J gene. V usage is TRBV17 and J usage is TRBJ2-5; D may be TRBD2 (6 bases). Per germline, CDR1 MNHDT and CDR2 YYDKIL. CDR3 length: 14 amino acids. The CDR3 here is CASSDRLGQDTQYF. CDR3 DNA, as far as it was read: TGTGCCAGCAGTGATCGCCTGGGGCAAGAC.

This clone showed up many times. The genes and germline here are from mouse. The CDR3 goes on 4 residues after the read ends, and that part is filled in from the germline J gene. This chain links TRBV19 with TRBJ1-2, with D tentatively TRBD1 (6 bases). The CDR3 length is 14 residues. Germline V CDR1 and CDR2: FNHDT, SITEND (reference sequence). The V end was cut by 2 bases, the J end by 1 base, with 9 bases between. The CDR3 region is CASSIKGQNSDYTF. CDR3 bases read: TGTGCCAGCAGTATTAAGGGACAAAACTCC.